The entry below gives a single T cell receptor (beta chain) sequence along with its context. No treatment of any kind had been given to any patient before thyroid surgery. Per germline, CDR1 SGHTA and CDR2 FQGNSA. CDR3 size: 14 residues. With V trimmed by 2 bases and J by 6 bases, 3 bases remained unmatched. Authors' data handling: A distant-metastasis classifier for papillary thyroid cancer was built using CDR3 differences across clinicopathological groups. TCRdb reanalyzed the PCR reads via MiXCR. In this record, the V and J calls reflect TCRdb's handling and not the investigators' own analysis. The sample holds over 50,000 clones, just under 30% seen once. The data belong to a study of metastatic and nonmetastatic thyroid tumors. The overall study: The comparison covered peripheral blood and tumor or nodule tissue in malignant and benign thyroid patients.

The receptor was derived from a female donor with papillary thyroid cancer or a benign thyroid nodule (not recorded which). Some clones in this sample may be carry-over from other donors' samples. The genes are TRBV7-2 and TRBJ2-7; the match to TRBD2 covers 11 bases. Specimen: blood. For the CDR3, the DNA is TGTGCCAGCAGCTTACTAGCGGGGGGTCTCGAGCAGTACTTC. It codes for CASSLLAGGLEQYF.